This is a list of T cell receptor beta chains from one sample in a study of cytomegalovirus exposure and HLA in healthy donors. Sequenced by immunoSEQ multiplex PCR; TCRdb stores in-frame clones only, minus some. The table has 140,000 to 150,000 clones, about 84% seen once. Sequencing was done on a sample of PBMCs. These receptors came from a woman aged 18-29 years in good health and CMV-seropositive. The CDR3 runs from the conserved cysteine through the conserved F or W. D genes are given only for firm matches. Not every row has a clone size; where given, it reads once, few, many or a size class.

CASSFGGGGESPDGYTF,TGTGCCAGCAGCTTTGGCGGAGGGGGGGAAAGTCCGGATGGCTACACCTTC,-,TRBJ1-2,TRBV12-1,-
CASSLGGDPRYGYTF,TGTGCCAGCAGCTTGGGGGGGGATCCCCGATATGGCTACACCTTC,-,TRBJ1-2,TRBV5-4,-
CASSIGGGRNQPQHF,TGTGCCAGTAGTATAGGAGGCGGGCGCAATCAGCCCCAGCATTTT,-,TRBJ1-5,TRBV19,-
CASSGTASYEQYF,TGTGCCAGTTCCGGGACAGCTAGCTACGAGCAGTACTTC,TRBD1,TRBJ2-7,TRBV19,-
CASSLPGQSLETQYF,TGTGCCAGCAGTTTACCGGGACAGTCGTTGGAGACCCAGTACTTC,TRBD1,TRBJ2-5,TRBV28,-
CASSVSADTEAFF,TGTGCCAGCAGCGTGAGCGCGGACACTGAAGCTTTCTTT,-,TRBJ1-1,TRBV6-1,-
CASSLVGTKESEQYF,TGCGCCAGCAGCTTGGTTGGGACAAAAGAGAGCGAGCAGTACTTC,-,TRBJ2-7,TRBV5-1,-
CATSGTYGANVLTF,TGTGCCACCAGCGGGACATATGGGGCCAACGTCCTGACTTTC,-,TRBJ2-6,TRBV15,once
CASSELQRSGANVLTF,TGTGCCAGCAGTGAATTACAGCGGTCTGGGGCCAACGTCCTGACTTTC,-,TRBJ2-6,TRBV25-1,-
CASSDYTEAFF,TGTGCCAGCAGTGACTACACTGAAGCTTTCTTT,-,TRBJ1-1,TRBV6-1,few
CASSLLQDYGYTF,TGCGCCAGCAGCTTACTACAGGATTATGGCTACACCTTC,-,TRBJ1-2,TRBV5-1,-
CASSPTDRGVGETQYF,TGCGCCAGCAGCCCGACGGACAGGGGTGTGGGAGAGACCCAGTACTTC,TRBD1,TRBJ2-5,TRBV5-1,-
CASSLATVSYEQYF,TGTGCCAGCAGCTTGGCGACTGTGTCCTACGAGCAGTACTTC,-,TRBJ2-7,TRBV7-9,few
CAWSLRRGVGGKLFF,TGTGCCTGGAGCCTGCGCCGGGGGGTTGGGGGAAAACTGTTTTTT,-,TRBJ1-4,TRBV30,-
CASSLGPGQRASGSYNEQFF,TGTGCCAGCAGCTTGGGCCCAGGGCAGAGGGCTAGCGGCTCCTACAATGAGCAGTTCTTC,TRBD2,TRBJ2-1,TRBV7-6,-
CSVAGGYEQYF,TGCAGCGTAGCCGGCGGGTACGAGCAGTACTTC,-,TRBJ2-7,TRBV29-1,-
CASANFPGTGVSSGANVLTF,TGTGCCAGCGCAAACTTCCCCGGGACAGGGGTGAGCTCTGGGGCCAACGTCCTGACTTTC,TRBD1,TRBJ2-6,TRBV28,-
CASSQGQGIYHEQFF,TGTGCCAGCAGCCAAGGCCAGGGGATTTATCATGAGCAGTTCTTC,-,TRBJ2-1,TRBV14,-
CASSFDSYEHEQYF,TGTGCCAGCAGCTTCGACTCATACGAGCACGAGCAGTACTTC,-,TRBJ2-7,TRBV7-9,-
CATSRPPSSYNEQFF,TGTGCCACCAGCAGACCCCCGAGCTCCTACAATGAGCAGTTCTTC,-,TRBJ2-1,TRBV15,-
CASSKTTGTGLSYNEQFF,TGTGCCAGCAGCAAAACGACCGGGACAGGGCTTTCCTACAATGAGCAGTTCTTC,TRBD1,TRBJ2-1,TRBV9,-
CASSPTGFTEAFF,TGTGCCAGCTCACCCACAGGGTTCACTGAAGCTTTCTTT,-,TRBJ1-1,TRBV18,-
CASSLRETANEKLFF,TGTGCCAGCAGTTTAAGGGAGACGGCAAATGAAAAACTGTTTTTT,-,TRBJ1-4,TRBV28,-
CASSNRVRNYGYTF,TGTGCCAGCAGCAACAGGGTGAGGAACTATGGCTACACCTTC,-,TRBJ1-2,TRBV5-6,-
CASTGGTGELFF,TGTGCCAGCACCGGGGGGACCGGGGAGCTGTTTTTT,TRBD2,TRBJ2-2,TRBV25-1,-
CASSGDSHQETQYF,TGTGCCAGCAGCGGGGACAGCCATCAAGAGACCCAGTACTTC,TRBD1,TRBJ2-5,TRBV6-1,-
CASSKQGYYGYTF,TGTGCCAGTAGTAAACAGGGATACTATGGCTACACCTTC,-,TRBJ1-2,TRBV19,-
CASSPTKGATNEKLFF,TGCGCCAGCAGCCCGACTAAGGGAGCAACTAATGAAAAACTGTTTTTT,-,TRBJ1-4,TRBV5-1,-
CASSFEQGYTEAFF,TGTGCCAGCAGCTTCGAACAGGGTTACACTGAAGCTTTCTTT,-,TRBJ1-1,TRBV11-2,-
CASSPTRQGSNTEAFF,TGTGCCAGCTCTCCCACCAGACAGGGATCGAACACTGAAGCTTTCTTT,TRBD1,TRBJ1-1,TRBV18,-
CASSLTSGAYYNEQFF,TGCGCCAGCAGTTTAACTAGCGGGGCCTACTACAATGAGCAGTTCTTC,TRBD2,TRBJ2-1,TRBV5-1,few
CASSRSGEKETQYF,TGTGCCAGCAGCCGCTCGGGGGAAAAGGAGACCCAGTACTTC,-,TRBJ2-5,TRBV7-6,-
CASSLVPSGLGNSPLHF,TGTGCCAGCAGCTTAGTCCCCTCCGGGTTAGGTAATTCACCCCTCCACTTT,-,TRBJ1-6,TRBV7-2,-
CASSLHDRAHEQYF,TGTGCCAGCAGTCTCCACGACAGGGCCCACGAGCAGTACTTC,TRBD1,TRBJ2-7,TRBV28,-
CASSWDSQNYGYTF,TGCGCCAGCAGCTGGGACTCACAGAACTATGGCTACACCTTC,-,TRBJ1-2,TRBV5-1,-
CASSQVEGAHYGYTF,TGTGCCAGCAGCCAAGTGGAGGGGGCCCACTATGGCTACACCTTC,TRBD1,TRBJ1-2,TRBV4-2,-
CASSPTGNSNQPQHF,TGCGCCAGCAGCCCAACGGGGAATAGCAATCAGCCCCAGCATTTT,-,TRBJ1-5,TRBV5-1,-
CASSEAGTGELFF,TGTGCCAGCAGTGAAGCGGGTACCGGGGAGCTGTTTTTT,-,TRBJ2-2,TRBV6-5,-
CASSLDQRRETQYF,TGTGCCAGCAGCTTGGACCAGCGGCGGGAGACCCAGTACTTC,-,TRBJ2-5,TRBV9,-
CASSYGGVGGDTQYF,TGTGCCAGCAGTTACGGCGGGGTGGGTGGAGATACGCAGTATTTT,-,TRBJ2-3,TRBV6-6,-
CASSKREFSETQYF,TGTGCCAGCTCCAAAAGGGAGTTCTCAGAGACCCAGTACTTC,-,TRBJ2-5,TRBV18,few
CASSLKEGGELFF,TGTGCCAGCAGCTTAAAGGAGGGCGGGGAGCTGTTTTTT,-,TRBJ2-2,TRBV7-6,-
CASSLSGLDYGYTF,TGTGCCAGCAGTTTATCAGGGTTGGACTATGGCTACACCTTC,-,TRBJ1-2,TRBV28,-
CASSTGWSGGTEAFF,TGTGCCAGCAGCACAGGCTGGTCAGGGGGCACTGAAGCTTTCTTT,TRBD1,TRBJ1-1,TRBV5-4,-
CASSKETGSTDTQYF,TGTGCCAGCAGCAAAGAGACAGGGAGCACAGATACGCAGTATTTT,-,TRBJ2-3,TRBV21-1,-
CASRLTGDGYTF,TGTGCCAGCAGATTGACAGGGGACGGCTACACCTTC,TRBD1,TRBJ1-2,TRBV5-6,few
CASSLPPGVQETQYF,TGTGCCAGCAGTCTCCCGCCGGGGGTCCAAGAGACCCAGTACTTC,-,TRBJ2-5,TRBV5-8,-
CASSLGGLSAQETQYF,TGTGCCAGCAGCTTAGGAGGTCTAAGTGCGCAAGAGACCCAGTACTTC,-,TRBJ2-5,TRBV7-2,-
CASSPRLGAGVNYEQYF,TGTGCCAGCAGCCCCAGACTCGGGGCGGGGGTAAACTACGAGCAGTACTTC,TRBD2,TRBJ2-7,TRBV7-8,once
CASSLPGGAEFHEQYF,TGTGCCAGCAGCCTACCCGGGGGTGCAGAATTCCACGAGCAGTACTTC,-,TRBJ2-7,TRBV5-6,-
CASSLYRGTEAFF,TGTGCCAGCAGTTTATACAGGGGAACTGAAGCTTTCTTT,TRBD1,TRBJ1-1,TRBV28,-
CASSPRGGLENTIYF,TGTGCCAGCAGTCCTCGGGGGGGGCTGGAAAACACCATATATTTT,-,TRBJ1-3,TRBV28,-
CASSHPGGATEAFF,TGCGCCAGCAGCCATCCCGGGGGGGCCACTGAAGCTTTCTTT,-,TRBJ1-1,TRBV4-1,-
CASSRGWRGPTYEQYF,TGTGCCAGCAGCCGTGGGTGGCGGGGGCCAACCTACGAGCAGTACTTC,-,TRBJ2-7,TRBV7-9,few
CASSSTQGASYEQYF,TGTGCCAGCAGCTCAACGCAGGGGGCCAGTTACGAGCAGTACTTC,TRBD1,TRBJ2-7,TRBV5-4,-
CASSPDGVQINEQFF,TGTGCCAGCTCACCCGATGGTGTACAAATCAATGAGCAGTTCTTC,-,TRBJ2-1,TRBV18,-
CASSEFGRTNEKLFF,TGTGCCAGCAGTGAATTCGGGAGGACTAATGAAAAACTGTTTTTT,-,TRBJ1-4,TRBV2,-
CASSPQTGTDTQYF,TGTGCCAGCAGCCCCCAGACAGGGACAGATACGCAGTATTTT,TRBD1,TRBJ2-3,TRBV7-8,-
CASSGTGGSLAGANVLTF,TGTGCCAGCAGTGGGACAGGGGGCTCCTTGGCCGGGGCCAACGTCCTGACTTTC,TRBD1,TRBJ2-6,TRBV2,few